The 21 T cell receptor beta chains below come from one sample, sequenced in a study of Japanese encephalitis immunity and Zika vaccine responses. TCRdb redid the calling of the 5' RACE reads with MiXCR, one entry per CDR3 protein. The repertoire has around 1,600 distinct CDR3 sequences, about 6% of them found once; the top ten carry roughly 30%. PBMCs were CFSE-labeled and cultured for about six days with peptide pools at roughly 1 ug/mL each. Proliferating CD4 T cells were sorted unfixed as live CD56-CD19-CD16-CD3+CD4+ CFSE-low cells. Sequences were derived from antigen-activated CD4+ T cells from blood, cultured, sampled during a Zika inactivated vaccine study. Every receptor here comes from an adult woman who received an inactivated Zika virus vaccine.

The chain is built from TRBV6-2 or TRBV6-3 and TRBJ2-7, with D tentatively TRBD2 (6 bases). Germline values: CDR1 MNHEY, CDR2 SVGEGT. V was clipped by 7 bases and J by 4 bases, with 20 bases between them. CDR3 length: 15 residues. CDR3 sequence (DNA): TGTGCCAGCAATCAAATCGGGGGAACGGGGTACGAGCAGTACTTC. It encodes CASNQIGGTGYEQYF.

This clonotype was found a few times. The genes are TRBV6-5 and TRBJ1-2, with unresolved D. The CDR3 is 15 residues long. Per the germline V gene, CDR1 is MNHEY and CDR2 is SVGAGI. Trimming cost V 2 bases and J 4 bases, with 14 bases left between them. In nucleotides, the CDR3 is TGTGCCAGCAGTTACCTCCCGGCCAAGCTCTATGGCTACACCTTC. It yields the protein CASSYLPAKLYGYTF.

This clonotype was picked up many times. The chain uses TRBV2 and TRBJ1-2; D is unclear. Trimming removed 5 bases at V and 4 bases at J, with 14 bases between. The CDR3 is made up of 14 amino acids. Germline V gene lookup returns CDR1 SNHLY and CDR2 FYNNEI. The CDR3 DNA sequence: TGTGCCAGCAGTTCCTACGCCGGAGGCTATGGCTACACCTTC. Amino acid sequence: CASSSYAGGYGYTF.

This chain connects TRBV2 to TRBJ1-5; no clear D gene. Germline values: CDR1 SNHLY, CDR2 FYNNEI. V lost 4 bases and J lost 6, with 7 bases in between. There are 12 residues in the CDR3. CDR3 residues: CASSAGGQPQHF. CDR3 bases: TGTGCCAGCAGTGCAGGTGGTCAGCCCCAGCATTTT.

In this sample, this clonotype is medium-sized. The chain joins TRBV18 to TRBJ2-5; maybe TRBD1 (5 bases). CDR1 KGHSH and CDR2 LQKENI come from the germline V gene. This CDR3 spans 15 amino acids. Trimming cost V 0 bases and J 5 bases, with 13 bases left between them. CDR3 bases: TGTGCCAGCTCACCACCGGACAAATTGGGCGAGACCCAGTACTTC. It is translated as CASSPPDKLGETQYF. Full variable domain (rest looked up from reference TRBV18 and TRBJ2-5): NAGVMQNPRHLVRRRGQEARLRCSPMKGHSHVYWYRQLPEEGLKFMVYLQKENIIDESGMPKERFSAEFPKEGPSILRIQQVVRGDSAAYFCASSPPDKLGETQYFGPGTRLLVL.

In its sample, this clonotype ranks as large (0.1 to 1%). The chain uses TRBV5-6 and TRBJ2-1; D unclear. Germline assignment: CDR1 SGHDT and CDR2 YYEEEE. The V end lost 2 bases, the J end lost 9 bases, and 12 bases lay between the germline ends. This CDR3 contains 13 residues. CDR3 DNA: TGTGCCAGCAGCTTTTCTGTCCTCGGTGAGCAGTTCTTC. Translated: CASSFSVLGEQFF.

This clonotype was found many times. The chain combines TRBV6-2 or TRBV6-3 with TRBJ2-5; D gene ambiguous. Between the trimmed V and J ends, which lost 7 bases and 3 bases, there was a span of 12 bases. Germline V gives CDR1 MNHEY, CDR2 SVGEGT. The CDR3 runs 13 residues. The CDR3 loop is CASTPPAEETQYF. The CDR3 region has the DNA TGTGCCAGCACCCCCCCCGCTGAAGAGACCCAGTACTTC.

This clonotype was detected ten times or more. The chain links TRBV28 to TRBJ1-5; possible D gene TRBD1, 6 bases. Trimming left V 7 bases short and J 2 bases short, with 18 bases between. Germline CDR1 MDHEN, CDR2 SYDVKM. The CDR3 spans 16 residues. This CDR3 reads CASNTRGGLGNQPQHF. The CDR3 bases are TGTGCCAGCAATACAAGGGGGGGCTTGGGCAATCAGCCCCAGCATTTT.

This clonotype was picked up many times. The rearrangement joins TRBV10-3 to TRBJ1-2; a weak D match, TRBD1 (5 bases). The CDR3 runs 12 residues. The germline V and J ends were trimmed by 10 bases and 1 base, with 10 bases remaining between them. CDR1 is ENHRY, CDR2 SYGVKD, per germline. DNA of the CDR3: TGTGCCACCTCGACAGATAACTATGGCTACACCTTC. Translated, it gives CATSTDNYGYTF.

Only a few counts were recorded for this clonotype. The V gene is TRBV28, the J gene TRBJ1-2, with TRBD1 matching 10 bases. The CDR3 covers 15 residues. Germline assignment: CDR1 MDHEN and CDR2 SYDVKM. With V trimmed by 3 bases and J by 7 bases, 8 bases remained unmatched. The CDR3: CASSFSPGTGAGYTF. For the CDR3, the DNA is TGTGCCAGCAGTTTTTCTCCCGGGACAGGGGCTGGCTACACCTTC.

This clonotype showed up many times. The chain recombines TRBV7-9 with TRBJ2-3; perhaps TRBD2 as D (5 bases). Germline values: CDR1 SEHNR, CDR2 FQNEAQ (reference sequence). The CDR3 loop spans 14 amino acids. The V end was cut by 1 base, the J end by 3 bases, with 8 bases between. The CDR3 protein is CASSLDGETDTQYF. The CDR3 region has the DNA TGTGCCAGCAGCTTAGACGGGGAGACAGATACGCAGTATTTT.

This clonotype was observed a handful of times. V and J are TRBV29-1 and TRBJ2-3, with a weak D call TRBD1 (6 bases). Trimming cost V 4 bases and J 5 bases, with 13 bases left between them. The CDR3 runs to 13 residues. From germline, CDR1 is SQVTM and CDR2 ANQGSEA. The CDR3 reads CSVGTVKIDTQYF. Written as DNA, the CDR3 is TGCAGCGTTGGGACAGTGAAGATAGATACGCAGTATTTT.

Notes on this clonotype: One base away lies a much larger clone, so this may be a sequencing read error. CDR3 in DNA: TGTGCCAGCAGTTCCTACACCGGAGGCTATGGCTACACCTTC. Translated, it gives CASSSYTGGYGYTF. The chain has TRBV2 and TRBJ1-2; D gene ambiguous. The CDR3 totals 14 residues. Trimming pared 5 bases from V and 4 bases from J, leaving 14 bases between. Germline V gene sequence: CDR1 SNHLY, CDR2 FYNNEI.

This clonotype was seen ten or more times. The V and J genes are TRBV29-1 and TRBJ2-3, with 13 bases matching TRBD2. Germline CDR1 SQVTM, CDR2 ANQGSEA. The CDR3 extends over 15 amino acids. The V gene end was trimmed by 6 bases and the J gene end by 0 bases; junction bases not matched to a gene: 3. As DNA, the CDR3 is TGCAGCGTATTGGGACTAGCGGGGAGCACAGATACGCAGTATTTT. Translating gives CSVLGLAGSTDTQYF.

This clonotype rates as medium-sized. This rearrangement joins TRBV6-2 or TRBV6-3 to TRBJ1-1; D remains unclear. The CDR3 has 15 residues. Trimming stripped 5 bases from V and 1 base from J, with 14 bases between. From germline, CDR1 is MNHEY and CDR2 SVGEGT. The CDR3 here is CASSPTSMGNTEAFF. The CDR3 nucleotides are TGTGCCAGCAGTCCCACTTCTATGGGGAACACTGAAGCTTTCTTT.

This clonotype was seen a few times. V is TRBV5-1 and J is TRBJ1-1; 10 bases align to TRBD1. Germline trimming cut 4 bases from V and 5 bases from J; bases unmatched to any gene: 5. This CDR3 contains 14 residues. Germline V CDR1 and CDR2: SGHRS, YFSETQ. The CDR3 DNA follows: TGCGCCAGCAGCACAGGACAGGGGGAGACTGAAGCTTTCTTT. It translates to CASSTGQGETEAFF.

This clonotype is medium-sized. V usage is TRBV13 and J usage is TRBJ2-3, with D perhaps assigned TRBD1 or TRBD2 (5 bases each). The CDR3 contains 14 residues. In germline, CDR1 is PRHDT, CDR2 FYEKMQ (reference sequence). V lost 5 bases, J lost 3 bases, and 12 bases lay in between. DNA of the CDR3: TGTGCCAGCAGCCCCCAGGGACGAACAGATACGCAGTATTTT. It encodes CASSPQGRTDTQYF.

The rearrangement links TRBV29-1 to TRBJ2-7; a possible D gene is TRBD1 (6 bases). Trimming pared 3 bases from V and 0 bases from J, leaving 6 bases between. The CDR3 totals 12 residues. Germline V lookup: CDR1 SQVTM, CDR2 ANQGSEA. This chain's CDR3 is CSVEDSSYEQYF. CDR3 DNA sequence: TGCAGCGTTGAGGACAGCTCCTACGAGCAGTACTTC.

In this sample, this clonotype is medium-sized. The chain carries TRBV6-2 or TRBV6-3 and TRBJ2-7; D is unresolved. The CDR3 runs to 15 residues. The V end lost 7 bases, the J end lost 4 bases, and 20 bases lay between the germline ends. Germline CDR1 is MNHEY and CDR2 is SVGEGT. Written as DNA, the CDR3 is TGTGCCAGCATCAGTTACACGTGGGGTAATTACGAGCAGTACTTC. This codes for CASISYTWGNYEQYF.

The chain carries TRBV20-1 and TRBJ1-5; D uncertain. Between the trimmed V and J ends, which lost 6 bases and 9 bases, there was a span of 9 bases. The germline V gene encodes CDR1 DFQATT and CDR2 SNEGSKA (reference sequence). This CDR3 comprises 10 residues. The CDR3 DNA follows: TGCAGTGCGACCTCGGGGCCCCAGCATTTT. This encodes CSATSGPQHF.

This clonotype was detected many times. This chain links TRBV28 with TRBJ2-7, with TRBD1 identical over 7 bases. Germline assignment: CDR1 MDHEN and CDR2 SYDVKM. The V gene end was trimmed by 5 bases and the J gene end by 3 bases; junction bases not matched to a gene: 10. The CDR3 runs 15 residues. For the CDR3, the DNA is TGTGCCAGCAGTCCCCCCGGGACAGCGATCTACGAGCAGTACTTC. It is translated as CASSPPGTAIYEQYF. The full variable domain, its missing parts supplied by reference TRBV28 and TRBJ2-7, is DVKVTQSSRYLVKRTGEKVFLECVQDMDHENMFWYRQDPGLGLRLIYFSYDVKMKEKGDIPEGYSVSREKKERFSLILESASTNQTSMYLCASSPPGTAIYEQYFGPGTRLTVT.